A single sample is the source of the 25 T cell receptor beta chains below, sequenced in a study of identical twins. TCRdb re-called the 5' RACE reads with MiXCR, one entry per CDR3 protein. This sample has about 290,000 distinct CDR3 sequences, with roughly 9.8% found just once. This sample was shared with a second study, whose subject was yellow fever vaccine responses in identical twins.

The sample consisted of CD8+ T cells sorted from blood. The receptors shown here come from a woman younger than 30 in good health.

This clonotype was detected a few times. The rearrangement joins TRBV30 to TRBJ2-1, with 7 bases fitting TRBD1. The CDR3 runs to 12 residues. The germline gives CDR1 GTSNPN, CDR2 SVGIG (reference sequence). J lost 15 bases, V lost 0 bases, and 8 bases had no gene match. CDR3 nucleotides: TGTGCCTGGAGTGTAAGACAGGGTCTCAGGTTCTTC. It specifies CAWSVRQGLRFF.

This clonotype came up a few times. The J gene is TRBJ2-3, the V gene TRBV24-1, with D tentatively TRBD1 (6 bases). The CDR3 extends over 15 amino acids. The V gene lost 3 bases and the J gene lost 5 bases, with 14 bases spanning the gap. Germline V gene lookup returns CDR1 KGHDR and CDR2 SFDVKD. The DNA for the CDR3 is TGTGCCACCAGTGATCCTTGGACAGTGGGAGATACGCAGTATTTT. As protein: CATSDPWTVGDTQYF.

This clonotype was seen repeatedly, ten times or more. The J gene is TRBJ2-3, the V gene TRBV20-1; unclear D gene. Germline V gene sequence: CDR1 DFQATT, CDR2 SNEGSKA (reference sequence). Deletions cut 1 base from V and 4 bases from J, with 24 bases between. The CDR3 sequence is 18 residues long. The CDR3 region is CSARGFLEFLTIADTQYF. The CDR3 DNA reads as TGCAGTGCTAGAGGGTTTCTCGAATTCCTTACAATCGCAGATACGCAGTATTTT.

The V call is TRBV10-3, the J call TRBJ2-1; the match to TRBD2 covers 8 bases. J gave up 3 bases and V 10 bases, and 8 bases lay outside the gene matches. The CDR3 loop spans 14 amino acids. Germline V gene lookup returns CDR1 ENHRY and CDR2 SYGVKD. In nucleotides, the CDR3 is TGTGCCAATAGAGCGGGGGAGAACTACAATGAGCAGTTCTTC. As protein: CANRAGENYNEQFF.

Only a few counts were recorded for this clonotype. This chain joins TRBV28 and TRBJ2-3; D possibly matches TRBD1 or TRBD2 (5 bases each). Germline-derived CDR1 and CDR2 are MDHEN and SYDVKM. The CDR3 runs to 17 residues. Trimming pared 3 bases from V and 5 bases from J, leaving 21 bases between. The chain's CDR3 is CASSFLGKGPSLDTQYF. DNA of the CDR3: TGTGCCAGCAGTTTTTTAGGCAAGGGACCATCCCTAGATACGCAGTATTTT.

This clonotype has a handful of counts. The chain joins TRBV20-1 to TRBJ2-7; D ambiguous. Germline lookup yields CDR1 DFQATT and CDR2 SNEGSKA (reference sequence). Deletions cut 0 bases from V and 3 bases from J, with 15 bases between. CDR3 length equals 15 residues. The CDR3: CSAREYRTDIYEQYF. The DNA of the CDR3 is TGCAGTGCTAGAGAATACCGGACCGATATCTACGAGCAGTACTTC.

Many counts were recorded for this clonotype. The CDR3 region has the DNA TGTGCCAGCAGTGCTTCTTCTCGGGACGGGGGCTACGAGCAGTACTTC. Protein sequence: CASSASSRDGGYEQYF. The chain is built from TRBV21-1 and TRBJ2-7; the DNA was not used to check the table's D call, TRBD1. TRBV21-1 is noted as a pseudogene. The CDR3 runs to 16 residues.

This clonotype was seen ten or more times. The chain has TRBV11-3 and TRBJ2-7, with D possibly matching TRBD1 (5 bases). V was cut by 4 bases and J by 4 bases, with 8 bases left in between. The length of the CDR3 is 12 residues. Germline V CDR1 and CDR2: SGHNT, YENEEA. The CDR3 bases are TGTGCCAGCAGCTCGTCAGGGTACGAGCAGTACTTC. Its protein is CASSSSGYEQYF.

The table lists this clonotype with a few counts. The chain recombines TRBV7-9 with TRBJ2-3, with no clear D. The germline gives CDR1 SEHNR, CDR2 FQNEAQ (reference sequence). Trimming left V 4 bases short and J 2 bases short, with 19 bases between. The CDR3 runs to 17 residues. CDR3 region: CASSSLEDLTPTDTQYF. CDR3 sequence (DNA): TGTGCCAGCAGCTCATTAGAAGATCTGACCCCCACAGATACGCAGTATTTT.

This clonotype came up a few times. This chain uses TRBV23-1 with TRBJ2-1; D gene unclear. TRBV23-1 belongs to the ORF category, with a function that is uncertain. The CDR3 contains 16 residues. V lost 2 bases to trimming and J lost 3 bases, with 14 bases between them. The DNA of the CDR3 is TGCGCCAGCAGTCAAGCCGCCTTTCCCGGCTACAATGAGCAGTTCTTC. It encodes CASSQAAFPGYNEQFF.

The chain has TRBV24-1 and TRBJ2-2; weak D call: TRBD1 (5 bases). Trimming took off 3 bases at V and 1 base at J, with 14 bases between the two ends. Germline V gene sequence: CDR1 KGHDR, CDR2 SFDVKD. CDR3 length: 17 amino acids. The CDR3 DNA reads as TGTGCCACCAGTGATACCAAGACAGAGTTGAACACCGGGGAGCTGTTTTTT. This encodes CATSDTKTELNTGELFF.

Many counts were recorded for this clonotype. In nucleotides, the CDR3 is TGTGCCAGCAGCAAAGATATTACGGCGGGAATGGGGGATACGCAGTATTTT. Amino acid sequence: CASSKDITAGMGDTQYF. The rearrangement links TRBV21-1 to TRBJ2-3; the table's D call, TRBD2, has no DNA check behind it. TRBV21-1 counts as a pseudogene. The CDR3 is made up of 17 amino acids.

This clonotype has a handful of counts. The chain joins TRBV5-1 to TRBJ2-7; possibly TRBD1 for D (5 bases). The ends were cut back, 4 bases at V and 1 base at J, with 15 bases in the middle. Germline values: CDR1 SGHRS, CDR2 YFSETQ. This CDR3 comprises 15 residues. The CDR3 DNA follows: TGCGCCAGCAGCCTGGGGCCCAGGGATTCCTACGAGCAGTACTTC. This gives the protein CASSLGPRDSYEQYF.

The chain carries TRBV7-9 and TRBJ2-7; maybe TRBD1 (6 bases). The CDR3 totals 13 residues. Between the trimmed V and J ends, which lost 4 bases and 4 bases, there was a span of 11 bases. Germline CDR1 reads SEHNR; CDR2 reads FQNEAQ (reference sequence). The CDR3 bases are TGTGCCAGCAGCTCGCGCGACAGGTACGAGCAGTACTTC. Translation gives CASSSRDRYEQYF.

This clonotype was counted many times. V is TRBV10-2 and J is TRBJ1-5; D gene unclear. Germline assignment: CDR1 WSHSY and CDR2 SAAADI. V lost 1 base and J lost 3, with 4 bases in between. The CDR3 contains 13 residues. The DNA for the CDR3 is TGCGCCAGCAGTGAGTTCAACAATCAGCCCCAGCATTTT. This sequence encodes CASSEFNNQPQHF.

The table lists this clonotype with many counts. CDR3 nucleotides: TGTGCCATCAGTCTTCCGGGACGGTTCTACGAGCAGTACTTC. Protein product: CAISLPGRFYEQYF. This rearrangement joins TRBV10-3 to TRBJ2-7; the D call may be TRBD1 or TRBD2 (5 bases each). V was clipped by 5 bases and J by 3 bases, with 14 bases between them. From germline, CDR1 is ENHRY and CDR2 SYGVKD. The CDR3 length is 14 residues.

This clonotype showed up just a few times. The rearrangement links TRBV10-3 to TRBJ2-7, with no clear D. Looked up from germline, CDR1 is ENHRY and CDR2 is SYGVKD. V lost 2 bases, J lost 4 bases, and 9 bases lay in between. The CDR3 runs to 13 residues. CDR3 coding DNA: TGTGCCATCAGTGAGATGCTAGGGTACGAGCAGTACTTC. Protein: CAISEMLGYEQYF.

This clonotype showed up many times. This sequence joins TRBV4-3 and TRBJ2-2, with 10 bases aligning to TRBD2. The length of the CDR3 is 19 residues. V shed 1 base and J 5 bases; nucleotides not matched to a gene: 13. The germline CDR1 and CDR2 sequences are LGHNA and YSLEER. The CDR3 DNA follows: TGCGCCAGCAGCCAAGCCGTAGCGGGAGGCCTCGTTGGAACCGGGGAGCTGTTTTTT. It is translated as CASSQAVAGGLVGTGELFF.

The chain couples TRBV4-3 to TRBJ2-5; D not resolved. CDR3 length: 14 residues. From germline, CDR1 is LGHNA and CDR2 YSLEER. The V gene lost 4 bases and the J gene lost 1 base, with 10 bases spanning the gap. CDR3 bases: TGCGCCAGCAGCCCCTTGGAGTCCCAAGAGACCCAGTACTTC. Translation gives CASSPLESQETQYF.

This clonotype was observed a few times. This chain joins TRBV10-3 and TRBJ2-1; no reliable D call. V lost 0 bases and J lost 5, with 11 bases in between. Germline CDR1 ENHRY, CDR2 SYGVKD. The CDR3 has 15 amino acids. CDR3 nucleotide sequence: TGTGCCATCAGTGAGTCGCCCCTCGACAACAATGAGCAGTTCTTC. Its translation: CAISESPLDNNEQFF.

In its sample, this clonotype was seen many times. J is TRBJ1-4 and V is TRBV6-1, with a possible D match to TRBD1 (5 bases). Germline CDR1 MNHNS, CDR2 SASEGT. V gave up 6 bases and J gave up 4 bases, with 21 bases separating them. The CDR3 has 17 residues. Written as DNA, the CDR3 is TGTGCCAGCAGCCCCGGGACTCGGACGGCTTATAATGAAAAACTGTTTTTT. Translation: CASSPGTRTAYNEKLFF.

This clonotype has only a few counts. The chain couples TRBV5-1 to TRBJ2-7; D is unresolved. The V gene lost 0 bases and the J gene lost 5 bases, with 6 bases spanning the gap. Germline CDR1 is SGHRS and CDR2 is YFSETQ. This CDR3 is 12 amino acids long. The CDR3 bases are TGCGCCAGCAGCTTGGAATCCCACGAGCAGTACTTC. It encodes CASSLESHEQYF.

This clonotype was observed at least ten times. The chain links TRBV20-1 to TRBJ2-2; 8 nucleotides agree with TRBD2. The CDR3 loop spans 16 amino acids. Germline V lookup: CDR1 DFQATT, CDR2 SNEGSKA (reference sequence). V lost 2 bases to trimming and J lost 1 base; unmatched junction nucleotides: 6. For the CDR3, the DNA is TGCAGTGCTAGACACTCTGCGGGGGGGAACACCGGGGAGCTGTTTTTT. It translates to CSARHSAGGNTGELFF.

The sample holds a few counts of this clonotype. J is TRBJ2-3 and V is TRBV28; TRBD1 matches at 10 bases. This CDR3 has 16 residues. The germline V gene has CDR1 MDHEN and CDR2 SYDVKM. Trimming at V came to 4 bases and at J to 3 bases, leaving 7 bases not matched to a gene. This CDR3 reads CASSSRTGGLTDTQYF. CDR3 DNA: TGTGCCAGCAGTTCTCGGACAGGGGGGCTAACAGATACGCAGTATTTT.

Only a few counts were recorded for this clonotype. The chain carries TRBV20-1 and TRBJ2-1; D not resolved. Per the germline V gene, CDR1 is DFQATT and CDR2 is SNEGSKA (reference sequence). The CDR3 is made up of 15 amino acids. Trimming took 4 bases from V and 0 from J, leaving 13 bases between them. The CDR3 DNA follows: TGCAGTGCTACCCCTGACCCGAGCTCCTACAATGAGCAGTTCTTC. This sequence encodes CSATPDPSSYNEQFF.